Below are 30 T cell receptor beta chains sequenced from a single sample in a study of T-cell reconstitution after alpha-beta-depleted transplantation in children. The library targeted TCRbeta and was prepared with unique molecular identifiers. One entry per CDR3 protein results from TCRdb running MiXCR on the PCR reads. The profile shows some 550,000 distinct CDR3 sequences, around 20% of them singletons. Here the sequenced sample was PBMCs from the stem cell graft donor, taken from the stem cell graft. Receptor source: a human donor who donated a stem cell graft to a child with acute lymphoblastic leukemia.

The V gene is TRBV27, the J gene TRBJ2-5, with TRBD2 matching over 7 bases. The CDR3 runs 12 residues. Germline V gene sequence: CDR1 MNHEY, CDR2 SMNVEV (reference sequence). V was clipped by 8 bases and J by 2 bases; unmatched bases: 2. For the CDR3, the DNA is TGTGCCAGCCGGGGGGAACAAGAGACCCAGTACTTC. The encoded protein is CASRGEQETQYF.

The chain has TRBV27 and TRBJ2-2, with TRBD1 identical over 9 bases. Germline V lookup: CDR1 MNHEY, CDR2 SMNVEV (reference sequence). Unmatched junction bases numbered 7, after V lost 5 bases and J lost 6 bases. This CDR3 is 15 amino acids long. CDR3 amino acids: CASSGRDRAPGELFF. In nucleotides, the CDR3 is TGTGCCAGCAGTGGCCGGGACAGGGCCCCCGGGGAGCTGTTTTTT.

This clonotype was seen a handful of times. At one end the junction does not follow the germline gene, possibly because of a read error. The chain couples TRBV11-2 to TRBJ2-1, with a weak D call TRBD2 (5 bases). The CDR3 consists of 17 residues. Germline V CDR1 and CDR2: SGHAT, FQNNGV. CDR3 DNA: TGTGCCAGCAGCCTAGATGGATTGGGGAGCTCCTACAATGAGCAGTTCTTC. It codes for CASSLDGLGSSYNEQFF.

The DNA for the CDR3 is TGTGCCAGCAGTTACTCGGGGACAGGCAGTAATGAAAAACTGTTTTTT. Amino acid sequence: CASSYSGTGSNEKLFF. The chain uses TRBV6-5 and TRBJ1-4; 8 bases fit TRBD1. Germline V gene lookup returns CDR1 MNHEY and CDR2 SVGAGI. The CDR3 has 16 residues. The trim removed 0 bases at V and 4 bases at J, leaving 4 bases unmatched.

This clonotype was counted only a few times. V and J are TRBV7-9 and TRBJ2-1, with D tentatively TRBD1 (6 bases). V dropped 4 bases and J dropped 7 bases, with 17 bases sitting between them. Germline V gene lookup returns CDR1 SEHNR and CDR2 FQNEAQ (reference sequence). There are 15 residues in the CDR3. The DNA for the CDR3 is TGTGCCAGCAGCTCTACAGGGATCGGGCTGAATGAGCAGTTCTTC. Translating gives CASSSTGIGLNEQFF.

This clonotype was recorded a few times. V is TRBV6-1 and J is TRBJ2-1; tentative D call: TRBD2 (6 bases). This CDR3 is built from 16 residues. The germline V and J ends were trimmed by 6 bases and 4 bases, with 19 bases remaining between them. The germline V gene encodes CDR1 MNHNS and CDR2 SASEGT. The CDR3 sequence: CASSPVAAPGYNEQFF. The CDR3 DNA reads TGTGCCAGCAGCCCGGTAGCGGCCCCCGGGTACAATGAGCAGTTCTTC.

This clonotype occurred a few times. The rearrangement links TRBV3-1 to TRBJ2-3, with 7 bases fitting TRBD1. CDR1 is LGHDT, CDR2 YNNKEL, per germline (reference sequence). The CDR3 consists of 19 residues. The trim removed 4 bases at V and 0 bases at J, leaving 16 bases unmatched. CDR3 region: CASSRGTASGFTSTDTQYF. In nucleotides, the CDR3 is TGTGCCAGCAGCCGAGGGACAGCCTCAGGTTTTACTAGCACAGATACGCAGTATTTT.

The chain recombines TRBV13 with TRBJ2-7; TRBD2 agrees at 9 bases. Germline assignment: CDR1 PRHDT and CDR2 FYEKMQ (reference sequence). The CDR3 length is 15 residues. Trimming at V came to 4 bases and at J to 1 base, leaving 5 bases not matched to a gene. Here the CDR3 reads CASSWAGGLSYEQYF. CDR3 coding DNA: TGTGCCAGCAGCTGGGCGGGAGGGCTGTCCTACGAGCAGTACTTC.

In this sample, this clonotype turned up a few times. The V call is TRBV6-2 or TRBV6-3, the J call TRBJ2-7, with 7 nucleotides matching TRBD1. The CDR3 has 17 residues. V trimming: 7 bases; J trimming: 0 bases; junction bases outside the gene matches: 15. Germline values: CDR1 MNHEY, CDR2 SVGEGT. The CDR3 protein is CASNWSPRQGVSYEQYF. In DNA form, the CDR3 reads TGTGCCAGCAACTGGAGCCCCCGACAGGGCGTCTCCTACGAGCAGTACTTC.

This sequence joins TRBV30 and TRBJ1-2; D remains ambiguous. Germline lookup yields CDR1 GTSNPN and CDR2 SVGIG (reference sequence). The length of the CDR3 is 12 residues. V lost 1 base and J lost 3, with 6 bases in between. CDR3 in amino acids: CAWSEGYYGYTF. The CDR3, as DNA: TGTGCCTGGAGTGAGGGTTACTATGGCTACACCTTC. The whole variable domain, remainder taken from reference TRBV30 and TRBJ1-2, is SQTIHQWPATLVQPVGSPLSLECTVEGTSNPNLYWYRQAAGRGLQLLFYSVGIGQISSEVPQNLSASRPQDRQFILSSKKLLLSDSGFYLCAWSEGYYGYTFGSGTRLTVV.

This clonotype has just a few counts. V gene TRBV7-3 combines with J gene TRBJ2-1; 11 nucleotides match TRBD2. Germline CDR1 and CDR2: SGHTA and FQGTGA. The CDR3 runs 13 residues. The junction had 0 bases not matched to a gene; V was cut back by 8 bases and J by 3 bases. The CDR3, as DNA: TGTGCCAGCGGACTAGCGGGCTACAATGAGCAGTTCTTC. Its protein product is CASGLAGYNEQFF.

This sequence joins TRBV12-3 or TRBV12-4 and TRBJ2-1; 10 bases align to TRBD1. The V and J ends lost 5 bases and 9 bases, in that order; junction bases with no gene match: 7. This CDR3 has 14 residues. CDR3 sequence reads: CASSPGQGNTEQFF. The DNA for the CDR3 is TGTGCCAGCAGTCCGGGACAGGGGAACACTGAGCAGTTCTTC.

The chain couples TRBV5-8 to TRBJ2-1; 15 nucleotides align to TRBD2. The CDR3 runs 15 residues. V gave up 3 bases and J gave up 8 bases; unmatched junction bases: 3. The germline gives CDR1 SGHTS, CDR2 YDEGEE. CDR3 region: CASSSGLAGGDEQFF. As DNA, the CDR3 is TGTGCCAGCAGCTCGGGACTAGCGGGAGGTGATGAGCAGTTCTTC.

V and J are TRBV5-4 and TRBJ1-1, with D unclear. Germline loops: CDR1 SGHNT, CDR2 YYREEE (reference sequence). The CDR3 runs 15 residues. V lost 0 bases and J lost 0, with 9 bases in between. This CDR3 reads CASSLVEFLNTEAFF. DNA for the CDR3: TGTGCCAGCAGCTTGGTAGAATTCCTGAACACTGAAGCTTTCTTT.

This chain's CDR3 is CASSYSGQMYQETQYF. The CDR3 coding sequence is TGTGCCAGCAGTTACTCCGGGCAGATGTACCAAGAGACCCAGTACTTC. The chain uses TRBV6-5 and TRBJ2-5, with D unclear. This CDR3 comprises 16 residues. Between the trimmed V and J ends, which lost 0 bases and 0 bases, there was a span of 11 bases. The germline V gene has CDR1 MNHEY and CDR2 SVGAGI.

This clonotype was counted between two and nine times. CDR3 coding DNA: TGTGCCAGCAGTGAATGGCCGGGCACTAGCGGCTCCTACGAGCAGTACTTC. This sequence encodes CASSEWPGTSGSYEQYF. J is TRBJ2-7 and V is TRBV2; TRBD2 agrees at 8 bases. The germline CDR1 and CDR2 sequences are SNHLY and FYNNEI. The CDR3 runs to 17 residues. V lost 2 bases, J lost 0 bases, and 9 bases stayed unmatched.

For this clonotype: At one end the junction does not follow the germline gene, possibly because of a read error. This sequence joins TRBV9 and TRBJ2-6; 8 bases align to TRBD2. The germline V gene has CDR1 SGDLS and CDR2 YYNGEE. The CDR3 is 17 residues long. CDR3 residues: CASSPGGGVSAANVLTF. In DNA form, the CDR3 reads TGTGCCAGCAGCCCCGGGGGGGGCGTCTCTGCGGCCAACGTCCTGACTTTC. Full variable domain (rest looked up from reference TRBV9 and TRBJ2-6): DSGVTQTPKHLITATGQRVTLRCSPRSGDLSVYWYQQSLDQGLQFLIQYYNGEERAKGNILERFSAQQFPDLHSELNLSSLELGDSALYFCASSPGGGVSAANVLTFGAGSRLTVL.

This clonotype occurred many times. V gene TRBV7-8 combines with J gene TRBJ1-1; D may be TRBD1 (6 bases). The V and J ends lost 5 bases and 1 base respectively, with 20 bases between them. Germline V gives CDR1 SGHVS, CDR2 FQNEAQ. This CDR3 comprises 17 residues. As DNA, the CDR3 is TGTGCCAGCAGCGCCAGGGGTCGGTCCCGACCGAACACTGAAGCTTTCTTT. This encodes CASSARGRSRPNTEAFF.

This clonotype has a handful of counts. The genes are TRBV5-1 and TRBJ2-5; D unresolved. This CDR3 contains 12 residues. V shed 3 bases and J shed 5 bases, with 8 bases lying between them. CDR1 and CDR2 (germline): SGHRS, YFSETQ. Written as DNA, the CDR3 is TGCGCCAGCAGCTCGTCTTTGGAGACCCAGTACTTC. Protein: CASSSSLETQYF.

CDR3 residues: CAITSGTSQETQYF. DNA for the CDR3: TGTGCCATCACAAGCGGGACATCCCAAGAGACCCAGTACTTC. The J gene is TRBJ2-5, the V gene TRBV2; TRBD2 is a possible D gene (7 bases). The V end lost 10 bases, the J end lost 1 base, and 16 bases lay between the germline ends. This CDR3 is 14 amino acids long. Germline V gene sequence: CDR1 SNHLY, CDR2 FYNNEI.

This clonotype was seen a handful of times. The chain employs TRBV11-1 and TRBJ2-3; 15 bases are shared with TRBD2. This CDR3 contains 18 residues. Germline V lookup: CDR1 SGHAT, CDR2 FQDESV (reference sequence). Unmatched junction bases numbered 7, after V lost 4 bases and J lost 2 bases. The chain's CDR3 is CASSSGTSGRIYTDTQYF. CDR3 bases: TGTGCCAGCAGCTCGGGGACTAGCGGGAGGATTTACACAGATACGCAGTATTTT.

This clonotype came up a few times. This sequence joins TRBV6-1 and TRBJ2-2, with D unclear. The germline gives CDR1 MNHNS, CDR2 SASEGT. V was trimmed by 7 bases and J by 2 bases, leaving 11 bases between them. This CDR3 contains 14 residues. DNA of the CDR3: TGTGCCAGCACAGAGGAATTCAACACCGGGGAGCTGTTTTTT. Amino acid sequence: CASTEEFNTGELFF.

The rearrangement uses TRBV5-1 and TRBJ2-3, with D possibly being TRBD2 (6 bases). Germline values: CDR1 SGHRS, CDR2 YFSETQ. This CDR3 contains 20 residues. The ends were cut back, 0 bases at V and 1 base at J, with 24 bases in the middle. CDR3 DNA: TGCGCCAGCAGCTTGGCCCCGCTGGGGAGTGGCGGGATTCGCACAGATACGCAGTATTTT. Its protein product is CASSLAPLGSGGIRTDTQYF.

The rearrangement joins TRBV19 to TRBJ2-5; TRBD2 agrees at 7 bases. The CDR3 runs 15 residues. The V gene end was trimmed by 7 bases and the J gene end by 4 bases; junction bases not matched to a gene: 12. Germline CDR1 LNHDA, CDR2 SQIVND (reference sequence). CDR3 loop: CASKNSVGGGETQYF. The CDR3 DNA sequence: TGTGCCAGTAAGAATAGTGTCGGCGGGGGAGAGACCCAGTACTTC.

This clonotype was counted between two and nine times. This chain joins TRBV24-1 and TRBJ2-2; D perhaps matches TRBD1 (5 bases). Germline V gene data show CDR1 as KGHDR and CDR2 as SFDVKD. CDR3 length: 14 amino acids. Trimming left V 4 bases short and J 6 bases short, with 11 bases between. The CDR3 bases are TGTGCCACCAGTGACAGACAGATCCCCGGGGAGCTGTTTTTT. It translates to CATSDRQIPGELFF.

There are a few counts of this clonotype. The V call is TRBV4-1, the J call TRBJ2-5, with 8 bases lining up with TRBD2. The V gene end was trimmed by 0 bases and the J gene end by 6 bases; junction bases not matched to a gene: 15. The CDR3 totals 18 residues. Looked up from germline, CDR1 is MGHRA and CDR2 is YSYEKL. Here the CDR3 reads CASSQDKLGAGVGKTQYF. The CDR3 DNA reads TGCGCCAGCAGCCAAGATAAGTTAGGAGCGGGAGTCGGAAAGACCCAGTACTTC.

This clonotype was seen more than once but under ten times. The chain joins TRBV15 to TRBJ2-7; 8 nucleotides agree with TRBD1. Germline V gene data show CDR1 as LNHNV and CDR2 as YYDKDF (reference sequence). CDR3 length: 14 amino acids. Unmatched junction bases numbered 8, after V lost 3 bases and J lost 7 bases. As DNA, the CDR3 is TGTGCCACCAGCAGGCTGGACAGGGAAGAGGAGCAGTACTTC. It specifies CATSRLDREEEQYF.

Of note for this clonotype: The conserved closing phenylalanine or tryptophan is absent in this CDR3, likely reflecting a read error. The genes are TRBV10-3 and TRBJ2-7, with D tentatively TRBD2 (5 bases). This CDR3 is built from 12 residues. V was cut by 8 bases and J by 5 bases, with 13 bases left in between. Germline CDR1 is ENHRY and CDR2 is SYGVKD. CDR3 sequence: CAILRGNHEQYL. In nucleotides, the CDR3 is TGTGCCATCCTGAGAGGGAACCACGAGCAGTACTTG.

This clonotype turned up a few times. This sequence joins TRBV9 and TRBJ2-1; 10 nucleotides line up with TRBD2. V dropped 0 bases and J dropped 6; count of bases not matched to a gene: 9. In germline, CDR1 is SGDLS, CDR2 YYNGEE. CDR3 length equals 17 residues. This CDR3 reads CASSVVPIAGGINEQFF. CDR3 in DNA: TGTGCCAGCAGCGTAGTCCCAATAGCGGGAGGTATCAATGAGCAGTTCTTC.

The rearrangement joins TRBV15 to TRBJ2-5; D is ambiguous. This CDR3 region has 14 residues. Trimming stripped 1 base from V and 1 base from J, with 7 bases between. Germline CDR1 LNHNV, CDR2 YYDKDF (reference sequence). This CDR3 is CATSRAQPQETQYF. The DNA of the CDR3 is TGTGCCACCAGCAGAGCACAGCCCCAAGAGACCCAGTACTTC. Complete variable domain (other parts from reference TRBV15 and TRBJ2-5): DAMVIQNPRYQVTQFGKPVTLSCSQTLNHNVMYWYQQKSSQAPKLLFHYYDKDFNNEADTPDNFQSRRPNTSFCFLDIRSPGLGDTAMYLCATSRAQPQETQYFGPGTRLLVL.